This passage covers 4 T cell receptor beta chains from one sample sequenced in a study of radiotherapy plus CTLA-4 blockade in lung cancer. Repertoires were generated with immunoSEQ multiplex PCR, while TCRdb's copy carries only in-frame clones and drops some. The sample contains about 49,000 clones, about 85% of which appear only once. Sequencing used peripheral blood, obtained from a patient treated with radiotherapy plus ipilimumab. The source of these receptors is a human donor with non-small cell lung cancer whose response to radiotherapy plus ipilimumab could not be evaluated.

The chain recombines TRBV6-1 with TRBJ2-2, with D unclear. The CDR3 is 16 amino acids. Germline loops: CDR1 MNHNS, CDR2 SASEGT. V gave up 0 bases and J gave up 3 bases, with 11 bases separating them. This CDR3 is CASSEAHFGYTGELFF. The CDR3 nucleotides read TGTGCCAGCAGTGAAGCGCACTTCGGGTACACCGGGGAGCTGTTTTTT.

The chain has TRBV25-1 and TRBJ1-1, with 9 bases identical to TRBD1. Trimming took 5 bases from V and 5 from J; bases not matched to a gene: 9. There are 15 residues in the CDR3. Germline V lookup: CDR1 MGHDK, CDR2 SYGVNS. The CDR3 protein is CASSLPGQGWTEAFF. The CDR3 DNA reads as TGTGCCAGCAGTTTACCGGGACAGGGCTGGACTGAAGCTTTCTTT.

V usage is TRBV2 and J usage is TRBJ2-1; 12 bases map to TRBD2. The CDR3 runs to 14 residues. CDR1 SNHLY and CDR2 FYNNEI come from the germline V gene. V shed 6 bases, J shed 8 bases, and the junction held 5 bases outside the gene matches. CDR3: CASRTSGSTYEQFF. In nucleotides, the CDR3 is TGTGCCAGCAGGACTAGCGGGAGTACCTATGAGCAGTTCTTC.

The chain is built from TRBV28 and TRBJ1-3; 7 bases are a match to TRBD1. The CDR3 consists of 14 residues. Germline values: CDR1 MDHEN, CDR2 SYDVKM. The V segment lost 7 bases and the J segment 2 bases; nucleotides outside the gene matches: 5. The CDR3 DNA sequence: TGTGCCAGCAATGACAGGGAGGCTGGAAACACCATATATTTT. Encoded protein: CASNDREAGNTIYF.